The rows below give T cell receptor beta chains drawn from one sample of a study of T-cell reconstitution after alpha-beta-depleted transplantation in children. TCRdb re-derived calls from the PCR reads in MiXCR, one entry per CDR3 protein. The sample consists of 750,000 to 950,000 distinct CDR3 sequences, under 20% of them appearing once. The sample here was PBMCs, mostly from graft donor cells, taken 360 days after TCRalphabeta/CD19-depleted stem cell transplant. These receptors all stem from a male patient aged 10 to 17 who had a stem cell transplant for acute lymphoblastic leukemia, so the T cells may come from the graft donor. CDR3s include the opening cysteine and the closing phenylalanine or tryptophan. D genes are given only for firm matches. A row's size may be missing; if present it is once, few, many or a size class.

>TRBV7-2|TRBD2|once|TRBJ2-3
CASSLARYLLADSSTDTQYF
TGTGCCAGCAGCTTAGCGAGATATCTCCTAGCGGATTCGAGCACAGATACGCAGTATTTT
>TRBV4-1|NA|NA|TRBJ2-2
CASSQEQGEITGELFF
TGCGCCAGCAGCCAAGAACAAGGAGAGATCACCGGGGAGCTGTTTTTT
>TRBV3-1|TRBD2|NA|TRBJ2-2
CASRHTYSGRATGELFF
TGTGCCAGCAGGCATACATATAGCGGGAGGGCCACCGGGGAGCTGTTTTTT
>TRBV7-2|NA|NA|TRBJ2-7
CASSLMRGWGTEQYF
TGTGCCAGCAGCTTAATGAGGGGCTGGGGGACCGAGCAGTACTTC
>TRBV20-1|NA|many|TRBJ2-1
CSARERGYNEQFF
TGCAGTGCTAGGGAGAGGGGATACAATGAGCAGTTCTTC
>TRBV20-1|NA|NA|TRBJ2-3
CSARQGLSTDTQYF
TGCAGTGCTAGACAGGGTCTTAGCACAGATACGCAGTATTTT
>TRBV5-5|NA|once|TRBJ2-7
CASSLGTNTGNEREQYF
TGTGCCAGCAGCTTGGGCACCAATACGGGAAACGAACGCGAGCAGTACTTC
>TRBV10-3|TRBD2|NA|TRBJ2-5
CAISLSSGRSGETQYF
TGTGCCATCAGCCTTTCTAGCGGGAGATCCGGGGAGACCCAGTACTTC
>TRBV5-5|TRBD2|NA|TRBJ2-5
CASSIRLAEYQETQYF
TGTGCCAGCAGCATTAGACTAGCGGAGTACCAAGAGACCCAGTACTTC
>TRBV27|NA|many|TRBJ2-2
CASSWGSLSGYTGELFF
TGTGCCAGCAGTTGGGGCTCGCTGTCGGGTTACACCGGGGAGCTGTTTTTT
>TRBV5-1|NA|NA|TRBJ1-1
CASSSRAPGGTEAFF
TGCGCCAGCAGCTCCCGCGCCCCCGGGGGCACTGAAGCTTTCTTT
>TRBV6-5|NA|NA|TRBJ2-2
CACHGSTGELFF
TGTGCCTGCCATGGGAGCACCGGGGAGCTGTTTTTT
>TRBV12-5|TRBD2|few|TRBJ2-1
CASGLVLAEYNEQFF
TGTGCTAGTGGTTTGGTACTAGCGGAGTACAATGAGCAGTTCTTC
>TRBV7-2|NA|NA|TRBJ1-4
CASSLVRAGTNEKLFF
TGTGCCAGCAGCTTAGTCAGGGCCGGGACTAATGAAAAACTGTTTTTT
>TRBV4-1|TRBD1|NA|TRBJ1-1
CASSQPATGTEAFF
TGCGCCAGCAGCCAACCAGCGACAGGGACTGAAGCTTTCTTT
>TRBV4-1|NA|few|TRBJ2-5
CASSQDIPGPRGEETQYF
TGCGCCAGCAGCCAAGATATTCCGGGACCTCGGGGCGAAGAGACCCAGTACTTC
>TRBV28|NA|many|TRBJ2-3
CASSSPYDDIRGRRRDTQYF
TGTGCCAGCAGTTCACCTTACGACGACATTCGGGGGCGGAGAAGAGATACGCAGTATTTT
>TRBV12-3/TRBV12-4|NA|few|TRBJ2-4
CASSYGVDIQYF
TGTGCCAGCAGTTACGGGGTGGACATTCAGTACTTC
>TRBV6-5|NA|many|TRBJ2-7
CASSYATGISYEQYF
TGTGCCAGCAGTTACGCAACAGGGATCTCCTACGAGCAGTACTTC
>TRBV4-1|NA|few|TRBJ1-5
CASSERGALSSNQPQHF
TGCGCCAGCAGCGAGAGAGGGGCCTTGTCTAGCAATCAGCCCCAGCATTTT
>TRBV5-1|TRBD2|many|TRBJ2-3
CASSTSGRSFRTDTQYF
TGCGCCAGCAGCACTAGCGGGAGATCATTCCGCACAGATACGCAGTATTTT
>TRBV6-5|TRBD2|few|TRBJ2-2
CASSYSRNVAGGRGELFF
TGTGCCAGCAGTTACTCGAGAAACGTAGCGGGAGGGAGGGGGGAGCTGTTTTTT
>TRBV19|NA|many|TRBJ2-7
CASSSTAYYEQYF
TGTGCCAGTAGTTCGACTGCCTACTACGAGCAGTACTTC
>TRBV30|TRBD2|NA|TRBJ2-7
CAWRVAGGGYEQYF
TGTGCCTGGAGAGTAGCGGGAGGAGGGTACGAGCAGTACTTC
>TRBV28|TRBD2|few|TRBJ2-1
CASSPVTGGYNEQFF
TGTGCCAGCAGCCCAGTAACGGGAGGGTACAATGAGCAGTTCTTC
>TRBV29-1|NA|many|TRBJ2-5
CSAARLASQETQYF
TGCAGCGCTGCCCGGCTAGCGAGCCAAGAGACCCAGTACTTC
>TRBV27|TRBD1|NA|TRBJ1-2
CASSLHAGRGHLNYGYTF
TGTGCCAGCAGTCTTCATGCTGGCAGGGGGCATCTGAACTATGGCTACACCTTC
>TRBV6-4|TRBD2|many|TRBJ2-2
CASKLAGGPTGELFF
TGTGCCAGCAAGCTAGCGGGAGGGCCCACCGGGGAGCTGTTTTTT
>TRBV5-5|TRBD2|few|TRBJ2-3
CASSPQWAGGLGDTQYF
TGTGCCAGCAGCCCCCAGTGGGCGGGAGGATTAGGAGATACGCAGTATTTT
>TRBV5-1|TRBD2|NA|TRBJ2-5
CASSLGVAGGSQETQYF
TGCGCCAGCAGCTTGGGAGTAGCGGGAGGGTCTCAAGAGACCCAGTACTTC
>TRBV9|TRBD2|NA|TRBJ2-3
CASSVASAGGRVGTDTQYF
TGTGCCAGCAGCGTAGCTTCTGCGGGAGGTAGAGTAGGCACAGATACGCAGTATTTT
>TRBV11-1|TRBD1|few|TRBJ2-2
CASSPDRGRKAGELFF
TGTGCCAGCAGCCCCGACAGGGGGCGAAAGGCCGGGGAGCTGTTTTTT
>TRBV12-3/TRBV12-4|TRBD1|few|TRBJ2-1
CASSFRSGGYYNEQFF
TGTGCCAGCAGTTTTAGGTCAGGGGGTTACTACAATGAGCAGTTCTTC
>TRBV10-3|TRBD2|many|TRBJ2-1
CAISDTSGSWGEQFF
TGTGCCATCAGTGATACTAGCGGGAGTTGGGGTGAGCAGTTCTTC
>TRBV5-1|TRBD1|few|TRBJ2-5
CASSLEDRSQETQYF
TGCGCCAGCAGCTTGGAGGACAGGAGCCAAGAGACCCAGTACTTC
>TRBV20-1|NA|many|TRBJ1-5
CSARDWANQPQHF
TGCAGTGCTAGAGATTGGGCTAATCAGCCCCAGCATTTT
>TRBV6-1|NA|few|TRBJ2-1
CASREGYNEQFF
TGTGCCAGCAGAGAGGGTTACAATGAGCAGTTCTTC
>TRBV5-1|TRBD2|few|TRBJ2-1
CASRTSGGDSYNEQFF
TGCGCCAGCAGGACTAGCGGGGGTGACTCCTACAATGAGCAGTTCTTC
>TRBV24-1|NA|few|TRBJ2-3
CATSDSRGADTQYF
TGTGCCACCAGTGATTCCAGGGGGGCAGATACGCAGTATTTT
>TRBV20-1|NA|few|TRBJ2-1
CSASGNEASHLKDNEQFF
TGCAGTGCTAGTGGAAATGAGGCTAGTCACCTCAAGGACAATGAGCAGTTCTTC
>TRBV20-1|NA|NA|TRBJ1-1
CSAPGTVNTEAFF
TGCAGTGCTCCCGGGACGGTGAACACTGAAGCTTTCTTT
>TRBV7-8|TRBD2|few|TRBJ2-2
CASSSGGWGTGELFF
TGTGCCAGCAGTTCGGGGGGTTGGGGCACCGGGGAGCTGTTTTTT
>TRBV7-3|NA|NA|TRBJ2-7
CASSPAGPVSYEQYF
TGTGCCAGCAGCCCAGCGGGTCCAGTATCCTACGAGCAGTACTTC
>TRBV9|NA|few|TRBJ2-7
CASSVEAGLSYEQYF
TGTGCCAGCAGCGTAGAGGCGGGTCTCTCCTACGAGCAGTACTTC
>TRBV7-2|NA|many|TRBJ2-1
CASGREGDNEQFF
TGTGCCAGCGGAAGGGAGGGGGATAATGAGCAGTTCTTC
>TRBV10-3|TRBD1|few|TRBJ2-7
CAISETGGSPYEQYF
TGTGCCATCAGCGAAACAGGGGGGTCTCCCTACGAGCAGTACTTC
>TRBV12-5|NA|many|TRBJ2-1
CASGLLTAYNEQFF
TGTGCTAGTGGCCTACTGACTGCTTACAATGAGCAGTTCTTC
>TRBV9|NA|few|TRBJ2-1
CASSASGTRLYNEQFF
TGTGCCAGCAGCGCCTCCGGGACTCGGCTCTACAATGAGCAGTTCTTC
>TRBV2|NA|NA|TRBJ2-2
CASSVSWDISGELFF
TGTGCCAGCAGTGTTTCCTGGGACATCAGCGGGGAGCTGTTTTTT
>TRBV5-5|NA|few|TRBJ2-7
CASSLAGHIAYEQYF
TGTGCCAGCAGCTTGGCTGGACATATCGCCTACGAGCAGTACTTC
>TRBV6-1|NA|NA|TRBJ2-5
CASGGGLGETQYF
TGTGCCAGTGGTGGGGGTCTAGGGGAGACCCAGTACTTC
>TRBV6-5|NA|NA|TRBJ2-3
CASSYAAGTDTQYF
TGTGCCAGCAGTTACGCCGCCGGAACAGATACGCAGTATTTT
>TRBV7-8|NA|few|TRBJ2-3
CASSFRFPREQYTDTQYF
TGTGCCAGCAGCTTTCGGTTTCCTCGGGAGCAGTACACAGATACGCAGTATTTT
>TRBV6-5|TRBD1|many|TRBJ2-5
CASSYGQGQETQYF
TGTGCCAGCAGTTACGGACAGGGACAAGAGACCCAGTACTTC